This T cell receptor (beta chain) was found in a study of precursors of human CD4 cytotoxic T cells (dated by TCRdb to 2017 to 2018). For context, the study as a whole: In total, 11 to 15 donors contributed CD4+ memory subsets to the bulk TCR-seq analysis. TCR-seq analysis of 12 to 15 donors yielded TCRalpha and TCRbeta chain sequences (table S7). Overall study results and their limits: Only 13 of the 14 donors were included in some bulk TCR-seq comparisons, suggesting that not every subset was available for every donor. Compared with the TCM and TEM subsets, the IL-7Rhigh and IL-7R- TEMRA subsets had more restricted TCR repertoires, marked by lower diversity and more expanded clonotypes. Expanded effector clonotypes accounted for a larger share of IL-7Rhigh TEMRA clonotypes than of TEM or TCM clonotypes. According to the authors, an observational design in humans cannot definitively determine the direction of differentiation between precursor and effector cells.

As regards this clonotype: Its antigen has not been determined. One base away lies a much larger clone, so this may be a sequencing read error.

To test whether a precursor-effector relationship exists among CD4 cytotoxic T cells, bulk UMI-based TCR sequencing was run on four sorted CD4+ memory subsets: TCM, TEM, IL-7Rhigh TEMRA, and IL-7R- TEMRA. The cells came from peripheral blood mononuclear cells that had been isolated from human blood. The germline V gene provides CDR1 SGHRS and CDR2 YFSETQ. V is pruned by 5 bases and J by 4 bases, leaving 6 bases of the junction without a gene match. The CDR3 measures 14 amino acids from cysteine to phenylalanine. Only CDR3 DNA is held: 42 bases, read in frame from base 1. TCRdb shows the sequencer as Illumina MiSeq. In the paper's pipeline: The Shannon-Wiener index, computed in VDJtools, was used to measure repertoire diversity. A TCRbeta clonotype counted as expanded if its clonotype frequency was 3 or higher. The raw public reads went through TCRdb reprocessing: fastp at Q25, MiXCR clone calling, in-frame beta chains kept. Each record represents a unique CDR3 protein, reported with the most common genes and DNA among its rows. The V and J calls follow TCRdb's processing rather than the paper's. The sample profile shows some 500 distinct CDR3 sequences; more than 15% of them were found once. The biggest ten clones account for over 15% of the sample.

The sequenced sample was memory CD4+ T cells from blood (PBMCs). Rearrangement joined TRBV5-1 to TRBJ1-1; 9 junctional bases match TRBD1. This sequence was found in a human donor in good health. In nucleotide form, the sequence is TGCGCCAGCAGAATCGGACAGGGGCTCACTGAAGCTTTCTTT. It specifies CASRIGQGLTEAFF.